This TCR beta chain originates from a study of cytomegalovirus exposure and HLA in healthy donors. V gave up 3 bases and J gave up 2 bases, with 11 bases separating them. Germline assignment: CDR1 SNHLY and CDR2 FYNNEI. This CDR3 has 15 amino acids. When sampled, the donors appeared nominally healthy, though they likely had unrecorded immune exposures. Use of 60 Vbeta and 13 Jbeta primers characterized the PCR. TCRdb keeps only in-frame clones here, not all; method: immunoSEQ multiplex PCR. Of 200,000 to 250,000 clones listed, around 80% were seen once; the top ten hold around 2.9%. This TCR was sampled from a woman aged 55 to 70 in good health and CMV-seropositive. The chain uses TRBV2 and TRBJ1-5; the D gene is possibly TRBD1 (5 bases). The sequenced sample was PBMCs. For the CDR3, the DNA is TGTGCCAGCAGTGAGGAGGGGAATGGCAATCAGCCCCAGCATTTT. Amino acid sequence: CASSEEGNGNQPQHF.